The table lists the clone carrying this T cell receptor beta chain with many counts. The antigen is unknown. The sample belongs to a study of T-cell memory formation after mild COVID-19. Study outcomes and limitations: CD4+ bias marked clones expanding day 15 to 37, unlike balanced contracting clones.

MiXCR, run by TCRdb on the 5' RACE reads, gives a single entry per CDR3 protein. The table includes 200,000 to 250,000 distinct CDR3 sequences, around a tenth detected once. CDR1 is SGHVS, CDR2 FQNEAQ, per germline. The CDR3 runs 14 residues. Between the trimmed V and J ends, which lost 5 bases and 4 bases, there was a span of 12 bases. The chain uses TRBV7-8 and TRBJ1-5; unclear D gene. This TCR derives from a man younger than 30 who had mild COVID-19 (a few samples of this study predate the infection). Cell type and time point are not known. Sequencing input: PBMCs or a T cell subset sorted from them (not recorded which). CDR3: CASSTRASNQPQHF. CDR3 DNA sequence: TGTGCCAGCAGCACCCGGGCCTCTAATCAGCCCCAGCATTTT.